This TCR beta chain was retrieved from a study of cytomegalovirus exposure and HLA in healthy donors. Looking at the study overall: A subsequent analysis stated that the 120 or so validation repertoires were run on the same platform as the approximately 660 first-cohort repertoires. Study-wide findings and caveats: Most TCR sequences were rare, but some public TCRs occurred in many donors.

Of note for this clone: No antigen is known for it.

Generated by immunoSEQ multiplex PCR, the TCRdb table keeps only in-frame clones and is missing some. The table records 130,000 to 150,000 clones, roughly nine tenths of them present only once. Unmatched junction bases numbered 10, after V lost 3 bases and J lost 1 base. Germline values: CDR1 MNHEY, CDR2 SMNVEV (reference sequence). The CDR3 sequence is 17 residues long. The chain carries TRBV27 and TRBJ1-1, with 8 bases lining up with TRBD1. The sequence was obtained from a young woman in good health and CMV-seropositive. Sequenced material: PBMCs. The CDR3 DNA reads TGTGCCAGCAGTTTGACCCTAAGGACAGGGAGGAACACTGAAGCTTTCTTT. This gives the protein CASSLTLRTGRNTEAFF.